In this sample, the clone carrying this T cell receptor (beta chain) turned up once. Its matching antigen is unknown. The sample comes from a study of T cell responses to AZD1222 COVID-19 vaccine. Broader study findings: Regions left unmutated in variants are reportedly the target of nearly half of spike-specific TCRs.

The protocol was immunoSEQ multiplex PCR, while the TCRdb copy is restricted to in-frame clones and leaves out a portion. The repertoire includes tens of thousands of clones, less than 95% of them detected once, and 25% to 30% sits in the top ten. The sequenced sample was peripheral blood, obtained 28 days after the second AZD1222 dose. This receptor was identified in an adult who received the AZD1222 COVID-19 vaccine.

CDR3 in amino acids: CASRSGPQGGANVLTF. Written as DNA, the CDR3 is TGCGCCAGCCGATCGGGCCCGCAGGGAGGGGCCAACGTCCTGACTTTC. The rearrangement links TRBV5-1 to TRBJ2-6; possible D gene TRBD1, 5 bases. This CDR3 region has 16 residues. CDR1 and CDR2 from the germline V gene are SGHRS and YFSETQ. Trimming cost V 7 bases and J 4 bases, with 18 bases left between them.